These T cell receptor beta chains were read from a single sample in a study of PD-L1 blockade in urothelial cancer. Sequencing used immunoSEQ multiplex PCR; TCRdb keeps in-frame clones, though not all of them. The sample shows about 45,000 clones, about nine tenths of them seen only once. The sample here was PBMCs, taken around atezolizumab (anti-PD-L1) treatment. The receptors come from a man at least 80 years old with urothelial cancer. Both conserved end residues are part of each CDR3. The order of the fields is D gene, V gene, clone size, CDR3 length, J gene, CDR3 protein, CDR3 DNA. The D gene is left open where the match is weak. Size is omitted from some rows. Given values are once, few, many or a class for expanded clones.

TRBD1,TRBV30,NA,20,TRBJ2-6,CAWSRPKGGQGAGGANVLTF,TGTGCCTGGAGCCGTCCGAAGGGTGGGCAGGGGGCAGGAGGGGCCAACGTCCTGACTTTC
NA,TRBV6-1,NA,14,TRBJ1-5,CATTNQGSSQPQHF,TGTGCCACCACCAACCAGGGGTCTAGCCAGCCCCAGCATTTT
NA,TRBV7-2,NA,15,TRBJ1-5,CASSYYGGGNQPQHF,TGTGCCAGCAGCTATTACGGGGGGGGCAATCAGCCCCAGCATTTT
NA,TRBV29-1,NA,13,TRBJ1-2,CSVERGANYGYTF,TGCAGCGTTGAACGAGGAGCGAACTATGGCTACACCTTC
NA,TRBV5-6,NA,13,TRBJ1-1,CASSLQGGTEAFF,TGTGCCAGCAGCTTACAGGGTGGGACTGAAGCTTTCTTT
NA,TRBV7-9,NA,14,TRBJ1-2,CASSLLGLNYGYTF,TGTGCCAGCAGCTTACTGGGCTTAAACTATGGCTACACCTTC
NA,TRBV4-1,NA,16,TRBJ2-2,CASRTSGLLDTGELFF,TGCGCCAGCAGGACAAGTGGACTCCTCGACACCGGGGAGCTGTTTTTT
NA,TRBV6-6,NA,14,TRBJ2-7,CASSYTQGSYEQYF,TGTGCCAGCAGTTACACGCAGGGGAGCTACGAGCAGTACTTC
NA,TRBV2,NA,12,TRBJ2-4,CASGGARDIQYF,TGTGCCAGTGGGGGGGCGCGGGACATTCAGTACTTC
TRBD2,TRBV5-1,NA,17,TRBJ2-3,CASSLGLAGGYTDTQYF,TGCGCCAGCAGCTTGGGGCTAGCGGGAGGATACACAGATACGCAGTATTTT
NA,TRBV9,NA,14,TRBJ2-5,CASSVGQGIETQYF,TGTGCCAGCAGCGTAGGTCAGGGTATAGAGACCCAGTACTTC
TRBD2,TRBV11-2,once,18,TRBJ2-5,CASSSGLAGVPYQETQYF,TGTGCCAGCAGCTCAGGACTAGCGGGAGTCCCGTACCAAGAGACCCAGTACTTC
TRBD2,TRBV9,NA,15,TRBJ2-5,CASSPSGRGRETQYF,TGTGCCAGCAGCCCTTCAGGTCGCGGGAGGGAGACCCAGTACTTC
TRBD1,TRBV18,NA,15,TRBJ1-1,CASSPRQGAGTEAFF,TGTGCCAGCTCACCCCGACAGGGGGCTGGAACTGAAGCTTTCTTT
NA,TRBV5-1,NA,17,TRBJ1-1,CASSLGLWQGMNTEAFF,TGCGCCAGCAGCTTGGGATTGTGGCAGGGCATGAACACTGAAGCTTTCTTT
NA,TRBV10-1,once,15,TRBJ2-2,CASSRAEANTGELFF,TGCGCCAGCAGCCGAGCGGAGGCGAACACCGGGGAGCTGTTTTTT
NA,TRBV7-2,NA,14,TRBJ1-1,CASSLNRVNTEAFF,TGTGCCAGCAGCTTAAACAGGGTGAACACTGAAGCTTTCTTT
TRBD2,TRBV27,NA,15,TRBJ2-3,CASRRLAGRTDTQYF,TGTGCCAGCAGGCGACTAGCGGGACGCACAGATACGCAGTATTTT
TRBD2,TRBV2,NA,16,TRBJ2-5,CASSTHGREADETQYF,TGTGCCAGCAGTACCCATGGCCGGGAGGCGGACGAGACCCAGTACTTC
NA,TRBV19,NA,14,TRBJ1-3,CASNLWSSGNTIYF,TGTGCCAGTAATCTCTGGAGCTCTGGAAACACCATATATTTT
NA,TRBV2,once,14,TRBJ1-2,CASSESRINYGYTF,TGTGCCAGCAGTGAGTCCAGGATCAACTATGGCTACACCTTC
NA,TRBV30,NA,12,TRBJ2-7,CAWSSRVPEQYF,TGTGCCTGGAGTTCCAGGGTTCCCGAGCAGTACTTC
NA,TRBV5-1,NA,14,TRBJ1-4,CASSFGQGGEKLFF,TGCGCCAGCAGCTTCGGCCAGGGAGGGGAAAAACTGTTTTTT
TRBD2,TRBV11-2,NA,13,TRBJ2-2,CASRVGGAGELFF,TGTGCCAGCCGAGTTGGGGGGGCCGGGGAGCTGTTTTTT
TRBD2,TRBV11-2,NA,12,TRBJ2-5,CASSPGGGGQYF,TGTGCCAGCAGCCCGGGGGGGGGCGGCCAGTACTTC
NA,TRBV6-1,NA,15,TRBJ1-5,CASREGAYSNQPQHF,TGTGCCAGCAGGGAGGGAGCCTATAGCAATCAGCCCCAGCATTTT
TRBD2,TRBV10-3,once,16,TRBJ2-3,CAISPRGGGRTDTQYF,TGTGCCATCAGCCCCCGGGGCGGGGGGCGCACAGATACGCAGTATTTT
TRBD1,TRBV5-1,few,15,TRBJ2-4,CASSLGQGGMNIQYF,TGCGCCAGCAGCTTAGGACAGGGGGGTATGAACATTCAGTACTTC
TRBD1,TRBV18,NA,16,TRBJ2-2,CASSPVQGANTGELFF,TGTGCCAGCTCACCAGTTCAGGGGGCGAACACCGGGGAGCTGTTTTTT
NA,TRBV18,NA,12,TRBJ2-3,CASYHTTDTQYF,TGTGCCAGCTACCACACCACAGATACGCAGTATTTT
NA,TRBV2,NA,14,TRBJ1-1,CASSAEGTYTEAFF,TGTGCCAGCAGTGCGGAGGGTACGTACACTGAAGCTTTCTTT
TRBD1,TRBV18,NA,14,TRBJ2-7,CASSPDRGQNEQYF,TGTGCCAGCTCACCGGACAGGGGGCAGAACGAGCAGTACTTC
NA,TRBV7-2,few,14,TRBJ2-1,CASSLRGFGNEQFF,TGTGCCAGCAGCCTCAGGGGTTTCGGGAATGAGCAGTTCTTC
TRBD2,TRBV5-1,NA,14,TRBJ2-7,CASSPAGGSYEQYF,TGCGCCAGCAGCCCAGCCGGGGGGTCCTACGAGCAGTACTTC
NA,TRBV13,NA,14,TRBJ2-7,CASSLQGKSYEQYF,TGTGCCAGCAGCTTACAGGGGAAATCTTACGAGCAGTACTTC
NA,TRBV18,few,15,TRBJ1-4,CASSPLQGPNEKLFF,TGTGCCAGCTCACCCTTACAGGGCCCTAATGAAAAACTGTTTTTT
TRBD1,TRBV10-2,NA,14,TRBJ1-1,CASSFNRGNTEAFF,TGCGCCAGCAGCTTTAACAGGGGAAACACTGAAGCTTTCTTT
NA,TRBV29-1,few,11,TRBJ1-3,CSVEGGNTIYF,TGCAGCGTGGAGGGGGGAAACACCATATATTTT
TRBD1,TRBV19,NA,13,TRBJ1-1,CASAGQGASGAFF,TGTGCCAGTGCGGGACAGGGGGCAAGTGGAGCTTTCTTT
TRBD1,TRBV7-9,NA,15,TRBJ2-7,CASSSGGTGTHEQYF,TGTGCCAGCAGCTCAGGGGGGACAGGGACCCACGAGCAGTACTTC
NA,TRBV4-1,NA,14,TRBJ2-5,CASSQVGEGETQYF,TGCGCCAGCAGCCAAGTAGGGGAAGGTGAGACCCAGTACTTC
TRBD2,TRBV6-5,NA,15,TRBJ2-7,CASSSPGLGVYEQYF,TGTGCCAGCAGTAGTCCGGGACTAGGAGTCTACGAGCAGTACTTC
TRBD1,TRBV4-1,NA,17,TRBJ1-5,CASSQQGQGGFNQPQHF,TGCGCCAGCAGCCAACAGGGACAGGGGGGATTCAATCAGCCCCAGCATTTT
NA,TRBV27,NA,18,TRBJ1-3,CASSLSGRGHSSGNTIYF,TGTGCCAGCAGTTTAAGCGGCAGGGGTCACTCCTCTGGAAACACCATATATTTT
NA,TRBV2,NA,15,TRBJ1-2,CASSGEGLANYGYTF,TGTGCCAGCAGCGGGGAAGGTCTTGCTAACTATGGCTACACCTTC
TRBD2,TRBV19,NA,14,TRBJ2-7,CASTRELAGVEQYF,TGTGCCAGTACCCGAGAGCTAGCGGGAGTCGAGCAGTACTTC
NA,TRBV25-1,NA,16,TRBJ1-2,CASSEHNLAANYGYTF,TGTGCCAGCAGTGAACATAACCTGGCAGCTAACTATGGCTACACCTTC
TRBD1,TRBV6-1,NA,14,TRBJ1-1,CASSDDRGRTEAFF,TGTGCCAGCAGTGACGACAGGGGGCGCACTGAAGCTTTCTTT
NA,TRBV6-6,NA,14,TRBJ1-1,CASSYEGRSTEAFF,TGTGCCAGCAGCTACGAAGGGAGGAGCACTGAAGCTTTCTTT
NA,TRBV28,NA,12,TRBJ1-2,CASSYGAGGYTF,TGTGCCAGCAGTTACGGGGCGGGGGGCTACACCTTC